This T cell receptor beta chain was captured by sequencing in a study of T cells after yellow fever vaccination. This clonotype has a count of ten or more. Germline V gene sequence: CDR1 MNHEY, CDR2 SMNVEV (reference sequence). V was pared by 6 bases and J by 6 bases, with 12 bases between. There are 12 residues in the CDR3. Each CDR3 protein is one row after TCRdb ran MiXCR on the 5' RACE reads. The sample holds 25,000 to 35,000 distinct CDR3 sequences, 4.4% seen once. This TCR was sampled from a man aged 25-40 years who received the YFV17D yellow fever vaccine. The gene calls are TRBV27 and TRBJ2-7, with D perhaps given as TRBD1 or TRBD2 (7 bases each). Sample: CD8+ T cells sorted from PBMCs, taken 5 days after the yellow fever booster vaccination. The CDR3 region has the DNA TGTGCCAGCAGGGGGGGGACAGCCGAGCAGTACTTC. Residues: CASRGGTAEQYF.